Following are 21 T cell receptor beta chains from one sample sequenced in a study of blood T cell repertoires in COVID-19. Sequencing used immunoSEQ multiplex PCR; TCRdb keeps in-frame clones, though not all of them. The sample contains about 18,000 clones, around 90% of which appear only once. Sequencing was done on a sample of peripheral blood. The receptors shown here come from a man aged 50 to 59 with active COVID-19.

The chain has TRBV11-2 and TRBJ1-1; tentatively, D is TRBD1 (5 bases). This CDR3 contains 11 residues. The germline gives CDR1 SGHAT, CDR2 FQNNGV. The ends were cut back, 11 bases at V and 1 base at J, with 8 bases in the middle. CDR3 sequence reads: CALGGNTEAFF. CDR3 DNA: TGTGCCCTCGGGGGGAACACTGAAGCTTTCTTT.

The V and J genes are TRBV28 and TRBJ1-4; perhaps TRBD1 as D (6 bases). Trimming cost V 3 bases and J 0 bases, with 11 bases left between them. This CDR3 spans 16 amino acids. Germline assignment: CDR1 MDHEN and CDR2 SYDVKM. CDR3 sequence (DNA): TGTGCCAGCAGTTTTTGGGACATTACAACTAATGAAAAACTGTTTTTT. Translation gives CASSFWDITTNEKLFF.

CDR3 DNA: TGTGCCAGCAGTACATACAATGAGCAGTTCTTC. Its protein product is CASSTYNEQFF. The chain uses TRBV6-6 and TRBJ2-1; D uncertain. The CDR3 has 11 residues. CDR1 and CDR2 (germline): MNHNY, SVGAGI (reference sequence). V gave up 5 bases and J gave up 4 bases, with 3 bases separating them.

The J gene is TRBJ1-1, the V gene TRBV11-1; D may be TRBD1 (6 bases). The CDR3 is 15 amino acids. Germline V lookup: CDR1 SGHAT, CDR2 FQDESV (reference sequence). V shed 4 bases and J shed 0 bases, with 12 bases lying between them. The CDR3 bases are TGTGCCAGCAGCTCGCTACAGGGACTGAACACTGAAGCTTTCTTT. It encodes CASSSLQGLNTEAFF.

This chain uses TRBV15 with TRBJ1-2; D possibly corresponds to TRBD1 (5 bases). CDR1 and CDR2 from the germline V gene are LNHNV and YYDKDF (reference sequence). V was shortened by 0 bases and J by 0 bases, with 11 bases between the two germline ends. This CDR3 comprises 16 residues. The CDR3 nucleotides are TGTGCCACCAGCAGAGAAACCGGGACTACTAACTATGGCTACACCTTC. Translated, it gives CATSRETGTTNYGYTF.

This clone appeared once. The chain is built from TRBV9 and TRBJ1-1; TRBD1 is a possible D gene (6 bases). V was pared by 0 bases and J by 5 bases, with 8 bases between. Germline V gene sequence: CDR1 SGDLS, CDR2 YYNGEE. CDR3 length equals 13 residues. CDR3 protein: CASSVDRDTEAFF. The DNA for the CDR3 is TGTGCCAGCAGCGTAGACAGGGATACTGAAGCTTTCTTT.

The CDR3 nucleotides read TGTGCCATCAGTGAGTCGGTGGACAGCTCCTACGAGCAGTACTTC. This translates into CAISESVDSSYEQYF. This sequence joins TRBV10-3 and TRBJ2-7; D possibly corresponds to TRBD1 (6 bases). Germline loops: CDR1 ENHRY, CDR2 SYGVKD. The CDR3 sequence is 15 residues long. Trimming removed 0 bases from V and 0 bases from J, with 9 bases in between.

The chain links TRBV3-1 (or the pseudogene TRBV3-2) to TRBJ2-3, with TRBD1 identical over 8 bases. CDR1 LGHDT and CDR2 YNNKEL come from the germline V gene (reference sequence). V shed 5 bases, J shed 5 bases, and the junction held 6 bases outside the gene matches. This CDR3 spans 14 amino acids. CDR3 DNA: TGTGCCAGCAGCACACAGGGGGAACTAGATACGCAGTATTTT. Encoded protein: CASSTQGELDTQYF.

The CDR3 coding sequence is TGTGCCAGCAGCAAACTGACTAGCTCGGTCACCGGGGAGCTGTTTTTT. Translating gives CASSKLTSSVTGELFF. The chain links TRBV14 to TRBJ2-2, with 7 bases that match TRBD2. The CDR3 totals 16 residues. The V gene's germline CDR1 is SGHDN and CDR2 FVKESK. The ends lost 5 bases at V and 4 bases at J; junction bases unmatched: 10.

The CDR3 nucleotides are TGTGCCAGCAGTCCTGGACTAGCGCCTCGGGAGCAGTTCTTC. Protein product: CASSPGLAPREQFF. V gene TRBV4-2 combines with J gene TRBJ2-1, with TRBD2 identical over 9 bases. The J segment lost 10 bases and the V segment lost 6 bases, leaving 10 bases of the junction unmatched. CDR3 length: 14 residues. Germline CDR1 and CDR2: LGHNA and YNFKEQ.

The chain links TRBV6-5 to TRBJ2-7; 8 nucleotides line up with TRBD2. Germline CDR1 and CDR2: MNHEY and SVGAGI. Germline trimming cut 6 bases from V and 4 bases from J; bases unmatched to any gene: 11. The CDR3 totals 15 residues. CDR3 nucleotide sequence: TGTGCCAGCAGCCCCCTGGGAAGCGGGAGTTACGAGCAGTACTTC. Translating gives CASSPLGSGSYEQYF.

This sequence joins TRBV6-5 and TRBJ1-6, with D hard to call. Between the trimmed V and J ends, which lost 6 bases and 3 bases, there was a span of 12 bases. The CDR3 totals 15 residues. Germline lookup yields CDR1 MNHEY and CDR2 SVGAGI. In nucleotides, the CDR3 is TGTGCCAGCAGCATTAACCAGTTCTATAATTCACCCCTCCACTTT. As protein: CASSINQFYNSPLHF.

The chain is built from TRBV28 and TRBJ1-2, with a weak D call TRBD1 (5 bases). CDR1 is MDHEN and CDR2 is SYDVKM in the germline V gene. This CDR3 is built from 14 residues. V was trimmed by 3 bases and J by 2 bases, leaving 10 bases between them. The CDR3 is CASSFLDINYGYTF. DNA for the CDR3: TGTGCCAGCAGTTTCCTGGACATAAACTATGGCTACACCTTC.

The chain has TRBV5-4 and TRBJ2-6; the match to TRBD2 covers 7 bases. The CDR3 has 17 residues. Germline lookup yields CDR1 SGHNT and CDR2 YYREEE (reference sequence). With 2 bases clipped from V and 0 bases from J, the junction kept 5 bases outside the gene matches. The CDR3 region is CASSLRRGNSGANVLTF. CDR3 DNA: TGTGCCAGCAGCTTAAGGCGGGGGAACTCTGGGGCCAACGTCCTGACTTTC.

CDR3 bases: TGTGCCAGCAGTGACTCTTACAGGAATTCTGGGGCCAACGTCCTGACTTTC. Its protein is CASSDSYRNSGANVLTF. V usage is TRBV6-4 and J usage is TRBJ2-6; the D gene is possibly TRBD1 (5 bases). This CDR3 has 17 residues. Trimming took 0 bases from V and 1 from J, leaving 10 bases between them. Germline V CDR1 and CDR2: MRHNA, SNTAGT.

V is TRBV12-3 or TRBV12-4 and J is TRBJ1-1; no reliable D call. The CDR3 runs 11 residues. V lost 8 bases and J lost 0, with 4 bases in between. The CDR3 protein is CASELNTEAFF. CDR3 DNA: TGTGCCAGCGAGTTGAACACTGAAGCTTTCTTT.

As DNA, the CDR3 is TGTGCCAGCGTACAAGCGAGACGAGCTTTCTTT. Protein product: CASVQARRAFF. V is TRBV28 and J is TRBJ1-1; no definite D call. V lost 8 bases and J lost 10, with 14 bases in between. The germline V gene encodes CDR1 MDHEN and CDR2 SYDVKM. The CDR3 is 11 residues long.

This sequence joins TRBV11-3 and TRBJ2-3; D gene uncertain. This CDR3 spans 13 amino acids. V lost 5 bases to trimming and J lost 0 bases, with 6 bases between them. CDR1 SGHNT and CDR2 YENEEA come from the germline V gene. CDR3 sequence reads: CASSPLSTDTQYF. The DNA for the CDR3 is TGTGCCAGCAGCCCGTTGAGCACAGATACGCAGTATTTT.

The chain combines TRBV5-1 with TRBJ2-1; TRBD2 might be the D (5 bases). Per the germline V gene, CDR1 is SGHRS and CDR2 is YFSETQ. Between the trimmed V and J ends, which lost 2 bases and 6 bases, there was a span of 9 bases. The CDR3 spans 13 residues. CDR3 bases: TGCGCCAGCAGCTTCGGAGGTGGCAATGAGCAGTTCTTC. As protein: CASSFGGGNEQFF. The whole variable domain, filled in from reference TRBV5-1 and TRBJ2-1, reads KAGVTQTPRYLIKTRGQQVTLSCSPISGHRSVSWYQQTPGQGLQFLFEYFSETQRNKGNFPGRFSGRQFSNSRSEMNVSTLELGDSALYLCASSFGGGNEQFFGPGTRLTVL.

This clone was detected a few times. The chain uses TRBV6-2 or TRBV6-3 and TRBJ1-5, with 8 bases identical to TRBD1. This CDR3 is built from 14 residues. Germline V lookup: CDR1 MNHEY, CDR2 SVGEGT. Trimming at V came to 6 bases and at J to 6 bases, leaving 7 bases not matched to a gene. As DNA, the CDR3 is TGTGCCAGCAGCCTGACAGGGGAGAGTCAGCCCCAGCATTTT. Translating gives CASSLTGESQPQHF.

This clone was recorded only once. The genes are TRBV6-6 and TRBJ2-1, with 8 bases identical to TRBD2. The length of the CDR3 is 14 residues. The trim removed 2 bases at V and 6 bases at J, leaving 3 bases unmatched. Germline V gene lookup returns CDR1 MNHNY and CDR2 SVGAGI (reference sequence). The CDR3 spells CASSYMGLGNEQFF. CDR3 DNA sequence: TGTGCCAGCAGTTACATGGGACTAGGCAATGAGCAGTTCTTC.